A single sample is the source of the 24 T cell receptor beta chains below, sequenced in a study of identical twins. TCRdb independently ran MiXCR on the 5' RACE reads; one entry per CDR3 protein. The profile shows under 400,000 distinct CDR3 sequences, about 10% of them singletons. Material: naive T cells sorted from blood. These receptors were taken from a woman aged 45-59 years in good health.

This clonotype was recorded many times. V gene TRBV5-1 combines with J gene TRBJ2-1; tentatively, D is TRBD1 (6 bases). CDR3 length: 15 residues. Germline V lookup: CDR1 SGHRS, CDR2 YFSETQ. Trimming removed 3 bases at V and 2 bases at J, with 12 bases between. CDR3 sequence: CASSSAGDPYNEQFF. In DNA form, the CDR3 reads TGCGCCAGCAGCTCCGCAGGGGATCCCTACAATGAGCAGTTCTTC. Full variable domain (remainder filled in from reference TRBV5-1 and TRBJ2-1): KAGVTQTPRYLIKTRGQQVTLSCSPISGHRSVSWYQQTPGQGLQFLFEYFSETQRNKGNFPGRFSGRQFSNSRSEMNVSTLELGDSALYLCASSSAGDPYNEQFFGPGTRLTVL.

This clonotype has only a few counts. The chain uses TRBV15 and TRBJ2-5, with TRBD1 matching 9 bases. The CDR3 spans 14 residues. Germline assignment: CDR1 LNHNV and CDR2 YYDKDF (reference sequence). V was clipped by 4 bases and J by 1 base; unmatched bases: 1. CDR3 nucleotide sequence: TGTGCCACCAGCACGGGACAGGGCCAAGAGACCCAGTACTTC. This translates into CATSTGQGQETQYF. The full variable domain, with the rest looked up from reference TRBV15 and TRBJ2-5, is DAMVIQNPRYQVTQFGKPVTLSCSQTLNHNVMYWYQQKSSQAPKLLFHYYDKDFNNEADTPDNFQSRRPNTSFCFLDIRSPGLGDTAMYLCATSTGQGQETQYFGPGTRLLVL.

This clonotype showed up just a few times. This chain uses TRBV12-3 or TRBV12-4 with TRBJ2-7; TRBD2 is a possible D gene (5 bases). V shed 2 bases and J shed 4 bases, with 6 bases lying between them. This CDR3 region has 12 residues. CDR3 DNA sequence: TGTGCCAGCAGTTTAACGGGGTACGAGCAGTACGTC. This translates into CASSLTGYEQYV.

The chain uses TRBV5-1 and TRBJ2-1; D ambiguous. The germline CDR1 and CDR2 sequences are SGHRS and YFSETQ. V was clipped by 0 bases and J by 5 bases, with 9 bases between them. This CDR3 spans 14 amino acids. The CDR3 sequence is CASSLVRWHNEQFF. Here the CDR3 DNA reads TGCGCCAGCAGCTTGGTCCGGTGGCACAATGAGCAGTTCTTC.

The rearrangement links TRBV19 to TRBJ1-2, with 10 bases matching TRBD1. The V segment lost 6 bases and the J segment 7 bases; nucleotides outside the gene matches: 11. Germline values: CDR1 LNHDA, CDR2 SQIVND (reference sequence). CDR3 length: 15 amino acids. The CDR3 coding sequence is TGTGCCAGTAGACCACGGACAGGGGGAACGGGTGGCTACACCTTC. Translation: CASRPRTGGTGGYTF.

This clonotype showed up just once. This chain links TRBV4-1 with TRBJ2-1; D is ambiguous. Germline V CDR1 and CDR2: MGHRA, YSYEKL. V was trimmed by 5 bases and J by 3 bases, leaving 2 bases between them. The CDR3 totals 11 residues. The DNA of the CDR3 is TGCGCCAGCAGCATCTACAATGAGCAGTTCTTC. As protein: CASSIYNEQFF.

The table lists this clonotype with many counts. This chain connects TRBV20-1 to TRBJ2-5; D gene ambiguous. Germline-derived CDR1 and CDR2 are DFQATT and SNEGSKA (reference sequence). V lost 1 base and J lost 5, with 8 bases in between. CDR3 length: 12 residues. CDR3 DNA sequence: TGCAGTGCTAGAGCCCTTGGGGAGACCCAGTACTTC. Its translation: CSARALGETQYF.

The chain combines TRBV3-1 with TRBJ2-1; TRBD2 agrees at 12 bases. The germline V gene has CDR1 LGHDT and CDR2 YNNKEL (reference sequence). The CDR3 sequence is 16 residues long. The V and J ends lost 4 bases and 8 bases, in that order; junction bases with no gene match: 9. The CDR3 region is CASSPLERLAGDEQFF. In nucleotides, the CDR3 is TGTGCCAGCAGCCCCCTCGAGAGACTAGCGGGAGATGAGCAGTTCTTC.

The CDR3 bases are TGTGCCAGCAGTAGACCGGGACTAGGGAGCGATGAGCAGTTCTTC. This codes for CASSRPGLGSDEQFF. The rearrangement links TRBV6-5 to TRBJ2-1; TRBD2 matches 8 bases. The CDR3 covers 15 residues. Losses at the gene ends were 5 bases for V and 8 bases for J; bases not matched to a gene: 11. CDR1 MNHEY and CDR2 SVGAGI come from the germline V gene.

This clonotype was seen many times. The V and J genes are TRBV10-3 and TRBJ2-1, with TRBD2 identical over 9 bases. The CDR3 spans 15 residues. Trimming cost V 5 bases and J 8 bases; bases outside gene matches: 10. Germline CDR1 and CDR2: ENHRY and SYGVKD. CDR3 in DNA: TGTGCCATCAGTCTCACGGCGGGAGGGCCTGATGAGCAGTTCTTC. Translating it yields CAISLTAGGPDEQFF.

The V gene is TRBV7-2, the J gene TRBJ2-3; D may be TRBD2 (5 bases). Germline values: CDR1 SGHTA, CDR2 FQGNSA. The CDR3 has 16 residues. V gave up 1 base and J gave up 8 bases, with 19 bases separating them. The CDR3 is CASSLGFAGGSGTQYF. The DNA of the CDR3 is TGTGCCAGCAGCTTAGGTTTTGCGGGTGGGTCAGGTACGCAGTATTTT. Looking up the rest from reference TRBV7-2 and TRBJ2-3 gives the full variable domain: GAGVSQSPSNKVTEKGKDVELRCDPISGHTALYWYRQSLGQGLEFLIYFQGNSAPDKSGLPSDRFSAERTGGSVSTLTIQRTQQEDSAVYLCASSLGFAGGSGTQYFGPGTRLTVL.

The table lists this clonotype with a few counts. The gene calls are TRBV19 and TRBJ2-1, with 10 bases aligning to TRBD2. The CDR3 covers 16 residues. The germline CDR1 and CDR2 sequences are LNHDA and SQIVND (reference sequence). V trimming: 5 bases; J trimming: 13 bases; junction bases outside the gene matches: 17. CDR3 coding DNA: TGTGCCAGTAGTCTCCATCCGAGCGGGAGGGATATCCCCCAGTTCTTC. It specifies CASSLHPSGRDIPQFF.

V gene TRBV9 combines with J gene TRBJ1-6; D call uncertain. The CDR3 length is 13 residues. V dropped 3 bases and J dropped 6 bases, with 7 bases sitting between them. Per germline, CDR1 SGDLS and CDR2 YYNGEE. This CDR3 reads CASSAGTNSPLHF. The CDR3 nucleotides are TGTGCCAGCAGCGCCGGAACTAATTCACCCCTCCACTTT.

This clonotype was counted at least ten times. The junction departs from the called germline gene at one end, perhaps through a read error. The chain joins TRBV12-3 or TRBV12-4 to TRBJ2-5; D gene uncertain. The CDR3 extends over 12 amino acids. This CDR3 is CASSLVGETQYF. As DNA, the CDR3 is TGTGCCAGCAGCTTAGTAGGAGAGACCCAGTACTTC.

The chain links TRBV2 to TRBJ1-1; D gene ambiguous. The germline CDR1 and CDR2 sequences are SNHLY and FYNNEI. This CDR3 spans 14 amino acids. Between the trimmed V and J ends, which lost 1 base and 1 base, there was a span of 7 bases. The CDR3 DNA reads TGTGCCAGCAGTGAAGGACGACGGAACACTGAAGCTTTCTTT. It yields the protein CASSEGRRNTEAFF.

The V gene is TRBV20-1, the J gene TRBJ2-3; D is possibly TRBD2 (7 bases). Germline CDR1 DFQATT, CDR2 SNEGSKA (reference sequence). V dropped 2 bases and J dropped 4 bases, with 13 bases sitting between them. The CDR3 sequence is 14 residues long. The CDR3 protein is CSARRTGGPDTQYF. In DNA form, the CDR3 reads TGCAGTGCTAGACGCACCGGGGGGCCAGATACGCAGTATTTT.

This clonotype was recorded at least ten times. The rearrangement uses TRBV5-5 and TRBJ1-1; D possibly corresponds to TRBD1 (5 bases). The CDR3 is 13 residues long. V lost 2 bases to trimming and J lost 6 bases, with 11 bases between them. Germline V gives CDR1 SGHKS, CDR2 YYEKEE (reference sequence). The CDR3 DNA reads as TGTGCCAGCAGCTTCCGGGGCGGCTCTGAAGCTTTCTTT. Translating it yields CASSFRGGSEAFF.

This clonotype was observed many times. The J gene is TRBJ1-2, the V gene TRBV27, with D unclear. In germline, CDR1 is MNHEY, CDR2 SMNVEV (reference sequence). This CDR3 is 13 amino acids long. Trimming pared 8 bases from V and 5 bases from J, leaving 15 bases between. Written as DNA, the CDR3 is TGTGCCAGCGGTCATCGGGTCGGGTATGGCTACACCTTC. Protein sequence: CASGHRVGYGYTF.

This clonotype was detected ten times or more. The chain is built from TRBV7-9 and TRBJ2-5, with 7 bases that match TRBD1. After removal of 5 bases from V and 2 bases from J, the junction contained 5 bases not matched to a gene. CDR3 size: 14 residues. Germline loops: CDR1 SEHNR, CDR2 FQNEAQ (reference sequence). The CDR3 coding sequence is TGTGCCAGCAGCGTCGGGACAGTTCAAGAGACCCAGTACTTC. It yields the protein CASSVGTVQETQYF.

This clonotype appeared many times. The chain employs TRBV12-3 or TRBV12-4 and TRBJ2-1; possibly TRBD2 for D (5 bases). There are 15 residues in the CDR3. Trimming stripped 6 bases from V and 7 bases from J, with 19 bases between. The CDR3 DNA reads TGTGCCAGCAGGCACCGGACTCATGGTGGGAATGAGCAGTTCTTC. Its translation: CASRHRTHGGNEQFF.

The sample holds a few counts of this clonotype. The chain couples TRBV29-1 to TRBJ2-3; TRBD2 might be the D (7 bases). Germline V lookup: CDR1 SQVTM, CDR2 ANQGSEA. The CDR3 extends over 15 amino acids. The V gene lost 8 bases and the J gene lost 2 bases, with 20 bases spanning the gap. CDR3 region: CSSRGASGNTDTQYF. CDR3 nucleotides: TGCAGCTCCCGGGGGGCTAGCGGAAACACAGATACGCAGTATTTT.

V gene TRBV6-2 or TRBV6-3 combines with J gene TRBJ2-7; 9 positions match TRBD2. The CDR3 is 13 residues long. The V gene end was trimmed by 6 bases and the J gene end by 7 bases; junction bases not matched to a gene: 7. CDR1 MNHEY and CDR2 SVGEGT come from the germline V gene. The CDR3 here is CASRLAGNREQYV. CDR3 nucleotide sequence: TGTGCCAGCAGACTAGCGGGTAATCGGGAGCAGTACGTC.

J is TRBJ2-5 and V is TRBV20-1, with TRBD1 identical over 8 bases. The CDR3 runs to 15 residues. CDR1 and CDR2 (germline): DFQATT, SNEGSKA (reference sequence). Germline trimming cut 6 bases from V and 4 bases from J; bases unmatched to any gene: 13. As DNA, the CDR3 is TGCAGTGCGGGGGCAGGCAGGGGGCTTCGAGAGACCCAGTACTTC. This sequence encodes CSAGAGRGLRETQYF.

This sequence joins TRBV7-6 and TRBJ2-7; no definite D call. Germline CDR1 is SGHVS and CDR2 is FNYEAQ. V was trimmed by 2 bases and J by 3 bases, leaving 8 bases between them. The CDR3 is made up of 13 amino acids. Here the CDR3 reads CASSLTEGYEQYF. The CDR3 DNA reads as TGTGCCAGCAGCTTAACTGAAGGCTACGAGCAGTACTTC. The full variable domain, with the rest looked up from reference TRBV7-6 and TRBJ2-7, is GAGVSQSPRYKVTKRGQDVALRCDPISGHVSLYWYRQALGQGPEFLTYFNYEAQQDKSGLPNDRFSAERPEGSISTLTIQRTEQRDSAMYRCASSLTEGYEQYFGPGTRLTVT.